These 16 T cell receptor beta chains originate from one sample sequenced in a study of blood T cells in healthy people across ages. A second 7 to 11 cycle PCR used barcoded and J-beta primers. A single record per CDR3 protein comes from TCRdb applying MiXCR to the 5' RACE reads. Here the sample spans about a million distinct CDR3 sequences, around 48% being singletons. The sample consisted of blood. These receptors were obtained from a man aged 30 to 45 in good health.

This sequence joins TRBV2 and TRBJ1-2; D unclear. Germline loops: CDR1 SNHLY, CDR2 FYNNEI. V lost 4 bases and J lost 6, with 15 bases in between. The CDR3 is 14 amino acids. CDR3 loop: CASSVGGLPNGYTF. CDR3 DNA: TGTGCCAGCAGTGTGGGCGGCTTACCCAATGGCTACACCTTC.

Here the CDR3 reads CSAPFAGPQYF. CDR3 coding DNA: TGCAGTGCTCCCTTTGCTGGGCCCCAGTACTTC. V is TRBV20-1 and J is TRBJ2-5; no clear D gene. Germline loops: CDR1 DFQATT, CDR2 SNEGSKA (reference sequence). V was pared by 5 bases and J by 9 bases, with 13 bases between. The CDR3 is 11 residues long.

This clonotype was detected a few times. V usage is TRBV15 and J usage is TRBJ1-5; TRBD1 matches at 8 bases. The CDR3 has 15 residues. The V gene's germline CDR1 is LNHNV and CDR2 YYDKDF (reference sequence). The junction had 3 bases not matched to a gene; V was cut back by 5 bases and J by 0 bases. The DNA for the CDR3 is TGTGCCACCAGCGGACAGGGCACTAGCAATCAGCCCCAGCATTTT. It codes for CATSGQGTSNQPQHF.

As regards this clonotype: Possible read error: a much larger clone is one base away. The chain joins TRBV25-1 to TRBJ2-3; possibly TRBD2 for D (7 bases). The CDR3 totals 15 residues. Germline CDR1 is MGHDK and CDR2 is SYGVNS. Trimming removed 7 bases from V and 2 bases from J, with 16 bases in between. The CDR3 region is CASIQGGGNTDTQYF. Written as DNA, the CDR3 is TGTGCCAGCATCCAAGGGGGGGGAAACACAGATACGCAGTATTTT. The complete variable domain, with remaining parts taken from reference TRBV25-1 and TRBJ2-3, reads EADIYQTPRYLVIGTGKKITLECSQTMGHDKMYWYQQDPGMELHLIHYSYGVNSTEKGDLSSESTVSRIRTEHFPLTLESARPSHTSQYLCASIQGGGNTDTQYFGPGTRLTVL.

The gene calls are TRBV7-8 and TRBJ2-1; 7 bases agree with TRBD1. CDR3 length equals 18 residues. V lost 5 bases to trimming and J lost 5 bases; unmatched junction nucleotides: 18. Germline-derived CDR1 and CDR2 are SGHVS and FQNEAQ. As DNA, the CDR3 is TGTGCCAGCAGCAACGAGATTGGGACAGCCCTACCCAACAATGAGCAGTTCTTC. This translates into CASSNEIGTALPNNEQFF.

This rearrangement joins TRBV7-9 to TRBJ2-7, with 11 nucleotides matching TRBD2. V trimming: 5 bases; J trimming: 3 bases; junction bases outside the gene matches: 12. This CDR3 contains 17 residues. Germline CDR1 SEHNR, CDR2 FQNEAQ (reference sequence). The DNA for the CDR3 is TGTGCCAGCAGCACCAAACGGTCTAGCGGGGGGAACTACGAGCAGTACTTC. Its translation is CASSTKRSSGGNYEQYF.

V and J are TRBV12-3 or TRBV12-4 and TRBJ2-5, with D hard to call. V lost 4 bases and J lost 2, with 17 bases in between. This CDR3 contains 16 residues. The CDR3 spells CASSSLEPGLQETQYF. The CDR3 DNA sequence: TGTGCCAGCAGTTCCTTAGAGCCAGGATTACAAGAGACCCAGTACTTC.

This clonotype came up a few times. The chain is built from TRBV14 and TRBJ1-1; D call uncertain. V was shortened by 4 bases and J by 7 bases, with 13 bases between the two germline ends. The germline V gene encodes CDR1 SGHDN and CDR2 FVKESK. This CDR3 region has 13 residues. CDR3 nucleotides: TGTGCCAGCAGCCTTACCTTCGACGGTGAAGCTTTCTTT. Translated, it gives CASSLTFDGEAFF.

This chain links TRBV4-1 with TRBJ1-2, with D possibly TRBD1 on 5 matching bases. Germline CDR1 is MGHRA and CDR2 is YSYEKL. Trimming shortened V by 0 bases and J by 2 bases, and 13 bases separated the two germline ends. The CDR3 spans 16 residues. The DNA of the CDR3 is TGCGCCAGCAGCCAAGAACGTCAGGGAGGGAACTATGGCTACACCTTC. Amino acids: CASSQERQGGNYGYTF.

The V gene is TRBV21-1, the J gene TRBJ2-7; the table's TRBD2 call for D was not verified on the DNA. TRBV21-1 is labeled a pseudogene. This CDR3 is 17 amino acids long. The CDR3 DNA sequence: TGTGCCAGCAGCAAAGCGCGCCTAGCGGGACATAGGAACGAGCAGTACTTC. It encodes CASSKARLAGHRNEQYF.

This clonotype was found a few times. The chain carries TRBV20-1 and TRBJ2-7; 7 nucleotides align to TRBD1. Germline V gene sequence: CDR1 DFQATT, CDR2 SNEGSKA (reference sequence). This CDR3 region has 17 residues. After removal of 6 bases from V and 7 bases from J, the junction contained 24 bases not matched to a gene. The CDR3 loop reads CSAQLWDSTSPVDEQYF. The CDR3 nucleotides are TGCAGTGCCCAACTCTGGGACAGCACTTCTCCTGTCGATGAGCAGTACTTC.

V gene TRBV7-9 combines with J gene TRBJ2-1; D ambiguous. The CDR3 contains 13 residues. Germline loops: CDR1 SEHNR, CDR2 FQNEAQ (reference sequence). Between the trimmed V and J ends, which lost 11 bases and 6 bases, there was a span of 17 bases. The CDR3 nucleotides are TGTGCCTCCCGACGTGGAGCCCTCAATGAGCAGTTCTTC. Translating it yields CASRRGALNEQFF.

The rearrangement uses TRBV7-2 and TRBJ2-5; D is unclear. V lost 1 base, J lost 7 bases, and 13 bases lay in between. Germline V gives CDR1 SGHTA, CDR2 FQGNSA. This CDR3 spans 14 amino acids. The CDR3 protein is CASSLETGRGTQYF. The CDR3 nucleotides are TGTGCCAGCAGCTTAGAAACGGGTCGAGGGACCCAGTACTTC.

Concerning this clonotype: Relative to the germline gene, one junction end is altered; a read error may explain this. The chain combines TRBV10-3 with TRBJ2-3; 7 bases line up with TRBD1. CDR1 is ENHRY and CDR2 is SYGVKD in the germline V gene. The CDR3 is 15 residues long. In DNA form, the CDR3 reads TGTTCCATCAGTGACCAACAGGGGATAACAGATACGCAGTATTTT. Its protein is CSISDQQGITDTQYF.

This clonotype was recorded a few times. The chain links TRBV6-2 or TRBV6-3 to TRBJ2-1; D gene unclear. Trimming left V 4 bases short and J 9 bases short, with 7 bases between. From germline, CDR1 is MNHEY and CDR2 SVGEGT. This CDR3 comprises 11 residues. The CDR3 DNA reads TGTGCCAGCAGTTTCACTCGTGAGCAGTTCTTC. Amino acid sequence: CASSFTREQFF.

The rearrangement uses TRBV7-9 and TRBJ1-1; tentatively, D is TRBD1 (5 bases). V was cut by 3 bases and J by 6 bases, with 11 bases left in between. The CDR3 extends over 13 amino acids. Germline V gene lookup returns CDR1 SEHNR and CDR2 FQNEAQ (reference sequence). The chain's CDR3 is CASSFTFRAEAFF. The CDR3 nucleotides read TGTGCCAGCAGCTTTACGTTCAGGGCTGAAGCTTTCTTT.